This TCR beta chain was recorded in a study of beta chain features in type 1 diabetes. Study-level background: Patients were similar to healthy donors in age and gender (as well as in cell yields). Overall study findings and caveats: Among all four CD4+ subsets, Type 1 diabetes patients had TCRB CDR3s that were moderately but significantly shorter. When VDJ junctions were examined, type 1 diabetes patients showed fewer insertions and more deletions.

Expressed TCRB transcripts were sequenced after all isolated RNA was converted to cDNA. The repertoire was sequenced with immunoSEQ multiplex PCR; TCRdb's copy has only in-frame clones and lacks some. The sample holds 200,000 to 300,000 clones, over 65% seen once. Sorting that relied on CD45RO/CCR7/CD25/CD127/CD95/CD27 yielded CD4+ naive, central memory, regulatory and stem cell-like memory cells. Comments on this clone: Its antigen is not identified.

The sequencing sample was made of naive CD4+ T cells from blood. The clonotype originates from a man aged 25-40 years in good health.

This chain's CDR3 is CASSLVDYGYTF. The CDR3, as DNA: TGTGCCAGCAGCTTGGTTGACTATGGCTACACCTTC. The J gene is TRBJ1-2, the V gene TRBV7-2; D is ambiguous. The germline gives CDR1 SGHTA, CDR2 FQGNSA. V was trimmed by 3 bases and J by 3 bases, leaving 5 bases between them. The CDR3 covers 12 residues. The full variable domain, in which reference TRBV7-2 and TRBJ1-2 provide the parts outside the CDR3, is GAGVSQSPSNKVTEKGKDVELRCDPISGHTALYWYRQSLGQGLEFLIYFQGNSAPDKSGLPSDRFSAERTGGSVSTLTIQRTQQEDSAVYLCASSLVDYGYTFGSGTRLTVV.